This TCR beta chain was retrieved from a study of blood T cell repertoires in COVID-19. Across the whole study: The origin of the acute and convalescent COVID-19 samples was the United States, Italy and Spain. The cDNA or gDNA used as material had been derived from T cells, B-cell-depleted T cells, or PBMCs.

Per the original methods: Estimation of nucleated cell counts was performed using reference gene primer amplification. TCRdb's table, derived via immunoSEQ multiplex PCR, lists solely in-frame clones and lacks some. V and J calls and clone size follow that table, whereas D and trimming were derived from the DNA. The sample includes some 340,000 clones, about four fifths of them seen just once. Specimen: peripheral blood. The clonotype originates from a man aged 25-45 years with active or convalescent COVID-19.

CDR3 loop: CASSVGNINLGELFF. The CDR3 coding sequence is TGTGCCAGCAGCGTAGGCAACATCAACCTCGGGGAGCTGTTTTTT. The chain carries TRBV9 and TRBJ2-2, with no clear D. V shed 0 bases and J shed 7 bases, with 13 bases lying between them. This CDR3 has 15 residues. Germline CDR1 and CDR2: SGDLS and YYNGEE. Looking up the rest from reference TRBV9 and TRBJ2-2 gives the full variable domain: DSGVTQTPKHLITATGQRVTLRCSPRSGDLSVYWYQQSLDQGLQFLIQYYNGEERAKGNILERFSAQQFPDLHSELNLSSLELGDSALYFCASSVGNINLGELFFGEGSRLTVL.